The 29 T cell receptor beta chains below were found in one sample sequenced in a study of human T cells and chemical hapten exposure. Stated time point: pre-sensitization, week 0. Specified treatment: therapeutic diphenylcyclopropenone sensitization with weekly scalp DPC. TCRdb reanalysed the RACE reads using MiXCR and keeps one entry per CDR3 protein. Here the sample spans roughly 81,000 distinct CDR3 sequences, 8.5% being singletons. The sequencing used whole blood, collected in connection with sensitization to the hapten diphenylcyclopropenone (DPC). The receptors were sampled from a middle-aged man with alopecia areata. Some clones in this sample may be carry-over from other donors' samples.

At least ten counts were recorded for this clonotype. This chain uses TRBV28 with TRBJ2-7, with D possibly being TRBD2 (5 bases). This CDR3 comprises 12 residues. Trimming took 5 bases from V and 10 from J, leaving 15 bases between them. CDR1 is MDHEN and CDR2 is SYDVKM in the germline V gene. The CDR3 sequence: CASSPTLPGQYF. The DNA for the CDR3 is TGTGCCAGCAGTCCCACACTTCCGGGACAGTACTTC.

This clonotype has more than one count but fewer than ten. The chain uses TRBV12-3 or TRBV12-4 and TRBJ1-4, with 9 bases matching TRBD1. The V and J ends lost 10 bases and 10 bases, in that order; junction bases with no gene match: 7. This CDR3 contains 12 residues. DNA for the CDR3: TGTGCCACTAAACAGGGGGCGCGAAAACTGTTTTTT. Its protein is CATKQGARKLFF.

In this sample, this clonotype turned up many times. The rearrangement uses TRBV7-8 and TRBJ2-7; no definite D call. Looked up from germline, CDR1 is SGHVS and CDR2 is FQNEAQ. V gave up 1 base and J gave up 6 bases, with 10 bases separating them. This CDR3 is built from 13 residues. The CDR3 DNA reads TGTGCCAGCAGCTTAGAGCCATGGGCCGAGCAGTACGTC. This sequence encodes CASSLEPWAEQYV.

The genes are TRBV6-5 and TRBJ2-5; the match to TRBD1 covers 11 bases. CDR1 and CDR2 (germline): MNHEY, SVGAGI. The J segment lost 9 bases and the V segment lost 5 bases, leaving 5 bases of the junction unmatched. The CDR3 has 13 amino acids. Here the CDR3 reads CASSKGTGGSQYF. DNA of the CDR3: TGTGCCAGCAGTAAAGGGACAGGGGGTTCCCAGTACTTC.

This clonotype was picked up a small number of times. The CDR3: CASSSAGLAEETQYF. CDR3 nucleotide sequence: TGTGCCAGCAGCTCGGCCGGACTAGCGGAAGAGACCCAGTACTTC. V is TRBV7-9 and J is TRBJ2-5; 10 bases map to TRBD2. Germline CDR1 SEHNR, CDR2 FQNEAQ (reference sequence). The trim removed 4 bases at V and 3 bases at J, leaving 5 bases unmatched. The CDR3 has 15 amino acids.

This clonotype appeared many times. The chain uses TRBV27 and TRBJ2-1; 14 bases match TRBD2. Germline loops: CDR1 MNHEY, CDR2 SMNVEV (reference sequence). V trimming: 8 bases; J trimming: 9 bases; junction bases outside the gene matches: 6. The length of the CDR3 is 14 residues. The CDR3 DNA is TGTGCCAGCCTTCGGACTAGCGGGAGGAGTGAGCAGTTCTTC. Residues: CASLRTSGRSEQFF.

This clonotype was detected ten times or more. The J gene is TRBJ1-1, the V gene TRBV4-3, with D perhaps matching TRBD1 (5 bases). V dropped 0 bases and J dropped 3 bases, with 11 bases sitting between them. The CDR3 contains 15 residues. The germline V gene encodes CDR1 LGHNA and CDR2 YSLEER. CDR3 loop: CASSQDRGIHTEAFF. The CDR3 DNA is TGCGCCAGCAGCCAAGATCGGGGGATACACACTGAAGCTTTCTTT.

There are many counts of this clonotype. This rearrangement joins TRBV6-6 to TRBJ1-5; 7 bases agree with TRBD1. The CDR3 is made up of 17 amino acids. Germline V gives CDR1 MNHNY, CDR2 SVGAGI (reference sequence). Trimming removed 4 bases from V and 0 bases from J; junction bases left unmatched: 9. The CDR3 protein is CASSSNTGVHSNQPQHF. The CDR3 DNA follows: TGTGCCAGCAGTTCCAATACAGGGGTGCATAGCAATCAGCCCCAGCATTTT.

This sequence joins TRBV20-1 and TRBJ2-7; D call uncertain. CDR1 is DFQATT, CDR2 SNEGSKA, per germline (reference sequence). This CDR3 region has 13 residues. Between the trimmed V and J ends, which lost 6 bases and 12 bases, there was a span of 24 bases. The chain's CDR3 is CSASKLETRASYV. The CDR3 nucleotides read TGCAGTGCGTCAAAACTGGAGACGCGTGCATCGTACGTC.

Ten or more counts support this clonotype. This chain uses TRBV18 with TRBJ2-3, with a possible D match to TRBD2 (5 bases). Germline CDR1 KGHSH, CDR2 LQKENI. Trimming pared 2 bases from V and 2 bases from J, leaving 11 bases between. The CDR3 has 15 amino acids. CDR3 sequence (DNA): TGTGCCAGCTCACCAAAGGACTTACACACAGATACGCAGTATTTT. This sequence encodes CASSPKDLHTDTQYF.

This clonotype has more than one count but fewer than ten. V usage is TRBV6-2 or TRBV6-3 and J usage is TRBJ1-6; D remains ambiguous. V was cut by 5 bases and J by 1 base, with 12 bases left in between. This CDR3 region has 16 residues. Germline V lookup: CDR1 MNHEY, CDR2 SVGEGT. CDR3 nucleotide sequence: TGTGCCAGCAGTAAAGACGGGAGTTCCTATAATTCACCCCTCCACTTT. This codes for CASSKDGSSYNSPLHF.

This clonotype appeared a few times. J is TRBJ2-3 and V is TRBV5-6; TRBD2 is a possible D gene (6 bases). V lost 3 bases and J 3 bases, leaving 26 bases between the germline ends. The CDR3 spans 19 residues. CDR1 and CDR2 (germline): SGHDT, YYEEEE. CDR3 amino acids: CASSSGLYRDRRPTDTQYF. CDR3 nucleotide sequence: TGTGCCAGCAGCTCGGGACTCTACCGGGACCGAAGGCCTACAGATACGCAGTATTTT.

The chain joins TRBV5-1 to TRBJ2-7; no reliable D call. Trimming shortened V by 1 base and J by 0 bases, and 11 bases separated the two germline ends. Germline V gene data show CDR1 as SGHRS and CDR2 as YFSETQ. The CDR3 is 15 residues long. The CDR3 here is CASSLSARYSYEQYF. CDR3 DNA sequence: TGCGCCAGCAGCTTGTCAGCCAGGTACTCCTACGAGCAGTACTTC.

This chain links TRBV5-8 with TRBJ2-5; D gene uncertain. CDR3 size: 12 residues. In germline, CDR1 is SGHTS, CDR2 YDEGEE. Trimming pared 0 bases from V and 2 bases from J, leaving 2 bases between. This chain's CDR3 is CASSLAQETQYF. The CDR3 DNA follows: TGTGCCAGCAGCTTGGCACAAGAGACCCAGTACTTC.

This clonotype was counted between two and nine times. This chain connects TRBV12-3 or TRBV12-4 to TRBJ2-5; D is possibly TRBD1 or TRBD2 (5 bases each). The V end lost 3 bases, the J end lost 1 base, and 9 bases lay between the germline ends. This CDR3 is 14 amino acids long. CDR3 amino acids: CASSFGATQETQYF. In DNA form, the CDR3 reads TGTGCCAGCAGTTTCGGGGCGACCCAAGAGACCCAGTACTTC.

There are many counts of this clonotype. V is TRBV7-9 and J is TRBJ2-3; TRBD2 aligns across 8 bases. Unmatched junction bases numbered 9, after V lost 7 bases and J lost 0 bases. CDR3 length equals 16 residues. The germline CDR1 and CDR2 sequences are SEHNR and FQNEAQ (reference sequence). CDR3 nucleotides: TGTGCCAGCACTCCAGGGGCTAGCGGGAGCACAGATACGCAGTATTTT. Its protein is CASTPGASGSTDTQYF.

Written as DNA, the CDR3 is TGCGCCAGCAGCTTGGTAGGAAGGGGCACAGATACGCAGTATTTT. Amino acid sequence: CASSLVGRGTDTQYF. This sequence joins TRBV5-1 and TRBJ2-3; D unresolved. V lost 0 bases to trimming and J lost 1 base, with 9 bases between them. CDR1 and CDR2 from the germline V gene are SGHRS and YFSETQ. The CDR3 has 15 amino acids.

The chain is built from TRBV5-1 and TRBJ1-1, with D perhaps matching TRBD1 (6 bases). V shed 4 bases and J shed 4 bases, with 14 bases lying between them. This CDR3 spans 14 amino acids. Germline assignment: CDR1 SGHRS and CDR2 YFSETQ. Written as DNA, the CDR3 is TGCGCCAGCAGCCTCCTACAGGGAAGCACTGAAGCTTTCTTT. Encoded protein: CASSLLQGSTEAFF.

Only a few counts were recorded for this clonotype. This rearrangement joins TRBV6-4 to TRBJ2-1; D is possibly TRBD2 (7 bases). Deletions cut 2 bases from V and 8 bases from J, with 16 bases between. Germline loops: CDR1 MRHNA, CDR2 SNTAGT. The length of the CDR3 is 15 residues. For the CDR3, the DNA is TGTGCCAGCAGTGACCGGGGGGAGGCAGGGGATGAGCAGTTCTTC. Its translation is CASSDRGEAGDEQFF.

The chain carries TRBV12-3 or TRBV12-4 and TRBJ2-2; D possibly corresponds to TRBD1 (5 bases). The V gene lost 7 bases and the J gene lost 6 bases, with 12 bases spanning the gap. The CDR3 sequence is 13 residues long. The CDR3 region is CASKIQVAGELFF. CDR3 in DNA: TGTGCCAGCAAAATACAGGTTGCCGGGGAGCTGTTTTTT.

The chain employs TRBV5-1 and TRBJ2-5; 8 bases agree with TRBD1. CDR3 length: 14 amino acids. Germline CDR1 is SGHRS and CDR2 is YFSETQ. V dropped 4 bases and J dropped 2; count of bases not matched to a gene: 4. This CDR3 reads CASSPNRGQETQYF. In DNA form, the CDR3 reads TGCGCCAGCAGCCCGAACAGGGGGCAAGAGACCCAGTACTTC.

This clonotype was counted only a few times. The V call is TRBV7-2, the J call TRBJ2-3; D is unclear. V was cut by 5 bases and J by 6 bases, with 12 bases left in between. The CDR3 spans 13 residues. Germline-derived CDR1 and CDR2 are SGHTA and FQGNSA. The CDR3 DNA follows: TGTGCCAGCAGCAGCACCATGGCGGATACGCAGTATTTT. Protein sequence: CASSSTMADTQYF.

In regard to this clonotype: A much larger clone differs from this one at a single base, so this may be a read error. CDR3 amino acids: CSVVKPGSCNEQFF. The CDR3 nucleotides are TGCAGCGTTGTGAAGCCGGGGTCCTGCAATGAGCAGTTCTTC. This rearrangement joins TRBV29-1 to TRBJ2-1; tentatively, D is TRBD2 (5 bases). CDR3 size: 14 residues. From germline, CDR1 is SQVTM and CDR2 ANQGSEA.

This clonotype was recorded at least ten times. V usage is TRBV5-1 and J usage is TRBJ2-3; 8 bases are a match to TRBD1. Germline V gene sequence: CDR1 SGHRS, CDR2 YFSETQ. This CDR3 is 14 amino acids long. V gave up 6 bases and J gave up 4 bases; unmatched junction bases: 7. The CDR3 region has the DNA TGCGCCAGCACGATGGACAGGGTACCAGATACGCAGTATTTT. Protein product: CASTMDRVPDTQYF.

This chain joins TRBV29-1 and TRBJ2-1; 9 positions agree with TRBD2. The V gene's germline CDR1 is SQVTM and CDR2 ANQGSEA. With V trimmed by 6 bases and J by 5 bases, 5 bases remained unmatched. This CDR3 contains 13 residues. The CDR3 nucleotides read TGCAGCGTCGCCAGACTAGCGGACAATGAGCAGTTCTTC. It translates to CSVARLADNEQFF.

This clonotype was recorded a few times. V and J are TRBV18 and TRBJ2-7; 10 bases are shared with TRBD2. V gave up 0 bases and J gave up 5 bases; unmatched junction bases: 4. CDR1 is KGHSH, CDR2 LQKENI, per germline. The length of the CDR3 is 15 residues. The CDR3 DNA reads TGTGCCAGCTCACCACCGGGACTAGCGAGCCACGAGCAGTACGTC. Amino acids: CASSPPGLASHEQYV.

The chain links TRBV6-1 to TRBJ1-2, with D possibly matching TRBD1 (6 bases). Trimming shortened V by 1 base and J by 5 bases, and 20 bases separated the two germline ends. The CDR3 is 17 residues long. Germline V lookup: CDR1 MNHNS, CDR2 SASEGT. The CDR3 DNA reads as TGTGCCAGCAGTGAAGTGGGGGCAATACTTAACCCTTATGGCTACACCTTC. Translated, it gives CASSEVGAILNPYGYTF.

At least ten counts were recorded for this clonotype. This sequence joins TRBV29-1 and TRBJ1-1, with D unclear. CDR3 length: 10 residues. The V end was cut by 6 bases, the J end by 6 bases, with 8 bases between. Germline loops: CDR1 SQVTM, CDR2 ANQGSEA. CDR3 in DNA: TGCAGCGTCGCGTTCCCTGAAGCTTTCTTT. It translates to CSVAFPEAFF.

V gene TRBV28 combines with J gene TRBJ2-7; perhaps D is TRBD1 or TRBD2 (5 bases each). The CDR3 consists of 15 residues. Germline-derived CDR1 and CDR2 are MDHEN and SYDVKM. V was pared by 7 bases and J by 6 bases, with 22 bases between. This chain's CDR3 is CASTLGQDSPREQYF. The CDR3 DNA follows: TGTGCCAGCACCCTGGGGCAGGACTCCCCACGCGAGCAGTACTTC. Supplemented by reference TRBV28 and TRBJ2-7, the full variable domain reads DVKVTQSSRYLVKRTGEKVFLECVQDMDHENMFWYRQDPGLGLRLIYFSYDVKMKEKGDIPEGYSVSREKKERFSLILESASTNQTSMYLCASTLGQDSPREQYFGPGTRLTVT.